This TCR beta chain was identified in a study of T cells after yellow fever vaccination. On the study more broadly: Preparation of the low-cell-number fractions used SMART-Seq v4 Ultra Low Input. Study results and caveats: Researchers report a weaker secondary response that nonetheless peaked faster, day 5 versus 15. At 95% to 98% for CD4 and about 91% for CD8, most primary-vaccination clones showed up again after the booster.

About this clonotype: Its target is not known.

V shed 5 bases, J shed 5 bases, and the junction held 6 bases outside the gene matches. Germline V gene sequence: CDR1 DFQATT, CDR2 SNEGSKA (reference sequence). CDR3 length equals 13 residues. 5'RACE template switching generated TCR cDNA, adding a universal primer site and UMIs. TCRdb itself ran the 5' RACE reads through MiXCR, one entry per CDR3 protein. Among some 260,000 distinct CDR3 sequences listed, about 5.2% were seen once. The chain uses TRBV20-1 and TRBJ1-5; TRBD1 matches at 7 bases. Material: CD4+ T cells sorted from PBMCs, obtained on the day of the yellow fever booster vaccination. This TCR was sampled from a man aged 18 to 29 who received the YFV17D yellow fever vaccine. Here the CDR3 reads CSAQDRVDQPQHF. The CDR3 DNA is TGCAGTGCTCAAGACAGGGTGGATCAGCCCCAGCATTTT.